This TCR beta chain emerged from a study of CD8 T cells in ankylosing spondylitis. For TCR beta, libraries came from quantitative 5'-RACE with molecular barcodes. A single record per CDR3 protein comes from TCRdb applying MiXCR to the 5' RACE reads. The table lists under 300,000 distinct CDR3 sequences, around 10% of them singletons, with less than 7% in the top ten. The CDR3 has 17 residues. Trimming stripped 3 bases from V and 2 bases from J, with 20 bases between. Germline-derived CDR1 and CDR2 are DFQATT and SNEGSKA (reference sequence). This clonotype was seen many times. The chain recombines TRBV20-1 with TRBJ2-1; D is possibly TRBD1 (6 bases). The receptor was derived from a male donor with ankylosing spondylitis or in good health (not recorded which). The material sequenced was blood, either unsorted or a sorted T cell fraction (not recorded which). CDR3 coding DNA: TGCAGTGCTAGTGCTAGAGATAGGTGGGGGCCCTACAATGAGCAGTTCTTC. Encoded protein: CSASARDRWGPYNEQFF.